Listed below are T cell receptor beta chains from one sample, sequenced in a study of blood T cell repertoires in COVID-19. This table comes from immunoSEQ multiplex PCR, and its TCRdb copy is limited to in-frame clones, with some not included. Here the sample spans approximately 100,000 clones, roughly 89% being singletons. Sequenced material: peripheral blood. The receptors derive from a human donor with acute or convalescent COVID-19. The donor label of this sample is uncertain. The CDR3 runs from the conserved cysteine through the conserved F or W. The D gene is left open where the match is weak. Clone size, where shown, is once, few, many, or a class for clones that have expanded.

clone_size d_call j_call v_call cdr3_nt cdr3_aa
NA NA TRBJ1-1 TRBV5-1 TGCGCCAGCAGCTTGTCCCCTCGGGTGGATACTGAAGCTTTCTTT CASSLSPRVDTEAFF
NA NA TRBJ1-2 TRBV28 TGTGCCAGCAGTTTGGGGGGTGGGGTTAATATGGGCTACACCTTC CASSLGGGVNMGYTF
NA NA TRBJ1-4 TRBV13 TGTGCCAGCAGCTTAGGGCGGGGACTGCTTAATGAAAAACTGTTTTTT CASSLGRGLLNEKLFF
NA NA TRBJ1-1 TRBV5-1 TGCGCCAGCAGCTTGGGTCCAAATACTAAACCCGACTCCTTT CASSLGPNTKPDSF
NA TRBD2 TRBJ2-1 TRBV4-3 TGCGCCAGCAGCCAAGTCGGAACTAGCGGGGATGAGCAGTTCTTC CASSQVGTSGDEQFF
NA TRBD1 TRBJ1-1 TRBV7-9 TGTGCCAGCAGCACACAGGGGAAAGGCACTGAAGCTTTCTTT CASSTQGKGTEAFF
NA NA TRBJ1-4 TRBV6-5 TGTGCCAGCAGGCGGGGGGGGGACGAAAAACTGTTTTTT CASRRGGDEKLFF
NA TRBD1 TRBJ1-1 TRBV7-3 TGTGCCAGCAGCCGGGACAGATCTGAAGCTTTCTTT CASSRDRSEAFF
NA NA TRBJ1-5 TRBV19 TGTGCCAGTAGTATAGGGACAGTTAACAATCAGCCCCAGCATTTT CASSIGTVNNQPQHF
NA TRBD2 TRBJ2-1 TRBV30 TGTGCCTGGAGTGTACTCAGCGGGATCTACAATGAGCAGTTCTTC CAWSVLSGIYNEQFF
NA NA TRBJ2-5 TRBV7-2 TGTGCCAGCAGCTTATTTGCAGAGGCGGAGTACTTC CASSLFAEAEYF
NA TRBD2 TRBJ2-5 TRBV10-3 TGTGCCATCAGTAGGTCGGACAAGGGAGGGAAAGAGACCCAGTACTTC CAISRSDKGGKETQYF
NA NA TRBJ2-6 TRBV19 TGTGCCAGTCAGACAGATAACTCTGGGGCCAACGTCCTGACTTTC CASQTDNSGANVLTF
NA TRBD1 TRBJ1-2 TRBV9 TGTGCCAGCAGCGAAAGACAGGGTAGCGGCTACACCTTC CASSERQGSGYTF
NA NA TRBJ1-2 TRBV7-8 TGTGCCAGCAGCCTCTTCCTAAGGGGGTCTAACTATGGCTACACCTTC CASSLFLRGSNYGYTF
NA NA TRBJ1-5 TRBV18 TGTGCCAGCTCACCAGGGGACACGAGCAATCAGCCCCAGCATTTT CASSPGDTSNQPQHF
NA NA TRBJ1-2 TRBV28 TGTGCCAGCAGTTTAACAGGCAATGGCTACACCTTC CASSLTGNGYTF
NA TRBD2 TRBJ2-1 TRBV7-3 TGTGCCAGCAGCTCGGACGGGGGGTTCAATGAGCAGTTCTTC CASSSDGGFNEQFF
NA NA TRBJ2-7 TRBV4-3 TGCGCCAGCAGCCAAGAATCCTCCGGTGTCCTAGGAGAGCAGTACTTC CASSQESSGVLGEQYF
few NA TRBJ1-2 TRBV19 TGTGCCAGTAGTATAGGGGGCTCGTGGGGCTACACCTTC CASSIGGSWGYTF
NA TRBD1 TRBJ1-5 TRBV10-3 TGTGCCATCAGCTCCGGACAGGGGAATCAGCCCCAGCATTTT CAISSGQGNQPQHF
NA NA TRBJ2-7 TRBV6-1 TGTGCCAGCAGTGAAAGCACTCCCTACGAGCAGTACTTC CASSESTPYEQYF
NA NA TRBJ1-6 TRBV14 TGTGCCAGCAGCCATCGAGGGACACATAATTCACCCCTCCACTTT CASSHRGTHNSPLHF
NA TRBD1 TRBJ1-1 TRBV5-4 TGTGCCAGCAGCTTCCAATTTGGACAGGGGAACACTGAAGCTTTCTTT CASSFQFGQGNTEAFF
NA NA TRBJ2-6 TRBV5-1 TGCGCCAGCAGCACAGGAACCTCTGGGGCCAACGTCCTGACTTTC CASSTGTSGANVLTF
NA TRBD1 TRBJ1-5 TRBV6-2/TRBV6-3 TGTGCCAGCAGTAACGGACAGGGAGGTCAGCCCCAGCATTTT CASSNGQGGQPQHF
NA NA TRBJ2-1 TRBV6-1 TGTGCCAGCAGTGTAACACGCGACAGAGGTGAGCAGTTCTTC CASSVTRDRGEQFF
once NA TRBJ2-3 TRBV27 TGTGCCAGCAGTTACTTTCCCCAAGATACGCAGTATTTT CASSYFPQDTQYF
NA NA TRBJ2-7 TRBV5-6 TGTGCCAGCAGCTACACAGGGTACGAGCAGTACTTC CASSYTGYEQYF
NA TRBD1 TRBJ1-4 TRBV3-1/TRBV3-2 TGTGCCAGCAGCCAAGGGACAGGAGGGGGTGAAAAACTGTTTTTT CASSQGTGGGEKLFF
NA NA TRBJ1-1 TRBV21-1 TGTGCCAGCGAGGGTGAGCAAACTTGGGGATCAGCTTTCTTT CASEGEQTWGSAFF
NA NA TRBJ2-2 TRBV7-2 TGTGCCAGCAGCTTACAGGGGACCGGGGAGCTGTTTTTT CASSLQGTGELFF
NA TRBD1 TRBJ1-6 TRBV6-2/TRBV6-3 TGTGCCAGCAGTCGACAGGGCGCAGGCTCACCCCTCCACTTT CASSRQGAGSPLHF
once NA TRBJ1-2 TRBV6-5 TGTGCCAGCAGTTACTCAGGGGGTTATGGCTACACCTTC CASSYSGGYGYTF
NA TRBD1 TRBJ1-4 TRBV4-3 TGCGCCAGCAGCCAAGATCGGGCAGGGGGGGAAAAACTGTTTTTT CASSQDRAGGEKLFF
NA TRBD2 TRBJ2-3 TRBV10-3 TGTGCCATCAGTGAGAATCTAGCGGGGCGCACAGATACGCAGTATTTT CAISENLAGRTDTQYF
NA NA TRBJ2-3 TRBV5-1 TGCGCCAGCAGCTACGGGGCTGGAGGGACAGATACGCAGTATTTT CASSYGAGGTDTQYF
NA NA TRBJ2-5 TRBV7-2 TGTGCCAGCACCCCCAGGGGGGCCGATGCAGAGACCCAGTACTTC CASTPRGADAETQYF
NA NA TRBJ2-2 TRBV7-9 TGTGCCAGCAGCTTAGACGGGGGGCTTACCGGGGAGCTGTTTTTT CASSLDGGLTGELFF
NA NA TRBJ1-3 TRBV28 TGTGCCAGCAGAGAAGGGGGGGATTCCGGAAACACCATATATTTT CASREGGDSGNTIYF
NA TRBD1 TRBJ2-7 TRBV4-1 TGCGCCAGCAGCCAGGCTCTGGGACAGGGAAAGGGGGAGCAGTACTTC CASSQALGQGKGEQYF
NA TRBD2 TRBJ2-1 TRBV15 TGTGCCACCAGCAGAGAGCTAGCGGCCGTAAGCAATGAGCAGTTCTTC CATSRELAAVSNEQFF